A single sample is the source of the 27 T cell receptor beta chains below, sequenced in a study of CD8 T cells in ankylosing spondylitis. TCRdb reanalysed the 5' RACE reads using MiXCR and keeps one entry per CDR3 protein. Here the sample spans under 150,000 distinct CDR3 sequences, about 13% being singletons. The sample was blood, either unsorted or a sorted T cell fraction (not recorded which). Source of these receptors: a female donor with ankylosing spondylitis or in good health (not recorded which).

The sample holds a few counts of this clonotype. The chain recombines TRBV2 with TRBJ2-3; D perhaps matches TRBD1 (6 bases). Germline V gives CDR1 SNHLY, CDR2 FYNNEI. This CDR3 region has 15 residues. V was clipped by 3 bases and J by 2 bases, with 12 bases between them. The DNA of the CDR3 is TGTGCCAGCAGTGAGACAGGTGGGGTCACAGATACGCAGTATTTT. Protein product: CASSETGGVTDTQYF.

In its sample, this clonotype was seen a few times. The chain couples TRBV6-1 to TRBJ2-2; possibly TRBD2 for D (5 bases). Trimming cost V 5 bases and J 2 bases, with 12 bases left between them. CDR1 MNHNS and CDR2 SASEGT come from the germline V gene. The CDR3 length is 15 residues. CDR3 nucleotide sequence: TGTGCCAGCAGTATTGTTGGAGGAAACACCGGGGAGCTGTTTTTT. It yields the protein CASSIVGGNTGELFF.

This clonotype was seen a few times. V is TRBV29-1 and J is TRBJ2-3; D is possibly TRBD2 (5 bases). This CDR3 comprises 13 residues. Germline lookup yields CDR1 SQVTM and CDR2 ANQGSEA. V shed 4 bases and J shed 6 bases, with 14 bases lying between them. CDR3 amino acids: CSVAETRRDTQYF. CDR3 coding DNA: TGCAGCGTTGCGGAGACCCGGAGGGATACGCAGTATTTT.

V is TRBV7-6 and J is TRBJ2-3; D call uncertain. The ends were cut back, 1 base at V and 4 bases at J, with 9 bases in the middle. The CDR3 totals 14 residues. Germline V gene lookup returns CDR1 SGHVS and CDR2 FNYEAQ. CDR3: CASSLGSSSDTQYF. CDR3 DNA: TGTGCCAGCAGCTTAGGCAGTTCCTCAGATACGCAGTATTTT.

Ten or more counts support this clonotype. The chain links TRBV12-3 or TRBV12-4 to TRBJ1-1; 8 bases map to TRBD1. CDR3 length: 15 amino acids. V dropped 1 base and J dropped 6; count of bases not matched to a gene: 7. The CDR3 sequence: CASSLVSGGNAEAFF. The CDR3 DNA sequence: TGTGCCAGCAGTTTAGTTTCAGGGGGCAACGCTGAAGCTTTCTTT.

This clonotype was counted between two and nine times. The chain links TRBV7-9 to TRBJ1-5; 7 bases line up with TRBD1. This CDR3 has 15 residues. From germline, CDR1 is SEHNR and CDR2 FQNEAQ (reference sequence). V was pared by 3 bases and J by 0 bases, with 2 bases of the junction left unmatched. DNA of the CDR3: TGTGCCAGCAGCTTGCAGGGGGATAGCAATCAGCCCCAGCATTTT. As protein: CASSLQGDSNQPQHF.

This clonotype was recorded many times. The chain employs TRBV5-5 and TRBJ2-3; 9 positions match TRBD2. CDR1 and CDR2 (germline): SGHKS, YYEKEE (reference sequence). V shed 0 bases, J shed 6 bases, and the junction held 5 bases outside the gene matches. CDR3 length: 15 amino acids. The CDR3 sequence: CASSLVGTSLDTQYF. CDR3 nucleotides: TGTGCCAGCAGCTTGGTCGGGACTAGCCTTGATACGCAGTATTTT.

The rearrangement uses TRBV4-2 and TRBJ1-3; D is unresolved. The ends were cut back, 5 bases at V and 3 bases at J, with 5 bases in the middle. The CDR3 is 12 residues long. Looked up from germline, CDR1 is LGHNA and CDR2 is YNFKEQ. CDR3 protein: CASSYSGNTIYF. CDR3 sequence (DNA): TGTGCCAGCAGCTACAGTGGAAACACCATATATTTT.

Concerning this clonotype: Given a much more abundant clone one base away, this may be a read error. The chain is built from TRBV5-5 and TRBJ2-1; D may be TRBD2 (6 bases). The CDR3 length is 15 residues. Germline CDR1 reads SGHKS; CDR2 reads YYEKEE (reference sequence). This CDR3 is CAGSRFGQPGSEQFF. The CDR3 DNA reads TGTGCCGGCAGCAGGTTCGGCCAACCCGGGAGTGAGCAGTTCTTC. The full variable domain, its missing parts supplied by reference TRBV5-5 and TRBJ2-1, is DAGVTQSPTHLIKTRGQQVTLRCSPISGHKSVSWYQQVLGQGPQFIFQYYEKEERGRGNFPDRFSARQFPNYSSELNVNALLLGDSALYLCAGSRFGQPGSEQFFGPGTRLTVL.

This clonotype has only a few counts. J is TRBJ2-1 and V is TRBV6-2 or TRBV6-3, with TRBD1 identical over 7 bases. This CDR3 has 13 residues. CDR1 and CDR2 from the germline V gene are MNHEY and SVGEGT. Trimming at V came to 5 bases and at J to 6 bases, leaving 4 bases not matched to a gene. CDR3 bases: TGTGCCAGCAGTCGCTCAGGGGGCAATGAGCAGTTCTTC. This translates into CASSRSGGNEQFF.

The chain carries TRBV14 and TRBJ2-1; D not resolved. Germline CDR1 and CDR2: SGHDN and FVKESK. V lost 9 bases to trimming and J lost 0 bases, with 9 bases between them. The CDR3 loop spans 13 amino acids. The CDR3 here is CASQKSSYNEQFF. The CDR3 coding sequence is TGTGCCAGTCAGAAGAGCTCCTACAATGAGCAGTTCTTC.

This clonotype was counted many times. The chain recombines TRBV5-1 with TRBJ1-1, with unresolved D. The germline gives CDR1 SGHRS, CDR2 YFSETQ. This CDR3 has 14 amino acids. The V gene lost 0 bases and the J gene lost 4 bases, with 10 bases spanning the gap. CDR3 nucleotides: TGCGCCAGCAGCTTGGATCAGCTAGGCACTGAAGCTTTCTTT. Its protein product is CASSLDQLGTEAFF. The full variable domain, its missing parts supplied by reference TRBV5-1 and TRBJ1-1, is KAGVTQTPRYLIKTRGQQVTLSCSPISGHRSVSWYQQTPGQGLQFLFEYFSETQRNKGNFPGRFSGRQFSNSRSEMNVSTLELGDSALYLCASSLDQLGTEAFFGQGTRLTVV.

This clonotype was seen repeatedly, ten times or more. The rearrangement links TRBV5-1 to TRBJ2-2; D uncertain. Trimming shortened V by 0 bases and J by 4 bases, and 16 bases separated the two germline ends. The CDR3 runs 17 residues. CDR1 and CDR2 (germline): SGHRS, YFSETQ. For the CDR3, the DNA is TGCGCCAGCAGCTTGGCCTTTCGGGCTGCTGGCACCGGGGAGCTGTTTTTT. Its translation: CASSLAFRAAGTGELFF. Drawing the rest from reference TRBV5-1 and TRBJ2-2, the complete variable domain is KAGVTQTPRYLIKTRGQQVTLSCSPISGHRSVSWYQQTPGQGLQFLFEYFSETQRNKGNFPGRFSGRQFSNSRSEMNVSTLELGDSALYLCASSLAFRAAGTGELFFGEGSRLTVL.

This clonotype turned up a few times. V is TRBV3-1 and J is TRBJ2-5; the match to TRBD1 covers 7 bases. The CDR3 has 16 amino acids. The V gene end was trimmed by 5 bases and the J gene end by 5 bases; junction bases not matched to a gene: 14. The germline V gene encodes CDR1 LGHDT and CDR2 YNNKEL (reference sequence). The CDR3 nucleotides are TGTGCCAGCAGCGACCCCAGCACCACAGGGGCGGAGACCCAGTACTTC. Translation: CASSDPSTTGAETQYF.

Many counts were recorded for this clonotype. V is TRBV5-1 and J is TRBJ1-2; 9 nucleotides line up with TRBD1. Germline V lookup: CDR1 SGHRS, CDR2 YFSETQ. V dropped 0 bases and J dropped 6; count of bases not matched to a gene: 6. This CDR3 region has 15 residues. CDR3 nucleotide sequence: TGCGCCAGCAGCTTGGAGGGACAGGGCCCCAATGGCTACACCTTC. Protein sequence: CASSLEGQGPNGYTF.

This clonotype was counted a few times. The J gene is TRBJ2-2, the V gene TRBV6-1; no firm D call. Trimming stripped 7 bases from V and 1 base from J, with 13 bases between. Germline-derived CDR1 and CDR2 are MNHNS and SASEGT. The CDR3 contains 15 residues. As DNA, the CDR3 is TGTGCCAGCAAGAAGGGAATCGGGAACACCGGGGAGCTGTTTTTT. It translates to CASKKGIGNTGELFF.

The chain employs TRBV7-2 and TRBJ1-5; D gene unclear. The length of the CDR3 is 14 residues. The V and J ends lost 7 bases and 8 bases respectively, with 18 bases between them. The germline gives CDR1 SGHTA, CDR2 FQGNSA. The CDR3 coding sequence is TGTGCCAGCACCCTTGGTCCGCATGCGGAGCCCCAGCATTTT. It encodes CASTLGPHAEPQHF.

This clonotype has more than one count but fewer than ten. CDR3 DNA sequence: TGTGCCAGCAGCGTATCTCTCACTAGCGGGAGATACCATGAGCAGTTCTTC. Encoded protein: CASSVSLTSGRYHEQFF. V and J are TRBV9 and TRBJ2-1; 11 bases are a match to TRBD2. CDR1 SGDLS and CDR2 YYNGEE come from the germline V gene. The V segment lost 1 base and the J segment 8 bases; nucleotides outside the gene matches: 11. The CDR3 is 17 residues long.

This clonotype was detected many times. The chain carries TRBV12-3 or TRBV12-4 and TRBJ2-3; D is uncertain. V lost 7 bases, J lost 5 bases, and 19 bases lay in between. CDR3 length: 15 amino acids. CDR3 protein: CASKPNGRPGDTQYF. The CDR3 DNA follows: TGTGCCAGCAAACCGAACGGACGCCCAGGAGATACGCAGTATTTT.

This CDR3 is CASSLVAGAGETQYF. In DNA form, the CDR3 reads TGTGCCAGCAGCTTGGTTGCGGGAGCTGGAGAGACCCAGTACTTC. This chain links TRBV7-9 with TRBJ2-5, with TRBD2 identical over 7 bases. CDR1 is SEHNR, CDR2 FQNEAQ, per germline (reference sequence). The CDR3 runs 15 residues. Trimming removed 3 bases from V and 4 bases from J; junction bases left unmatched: 8.

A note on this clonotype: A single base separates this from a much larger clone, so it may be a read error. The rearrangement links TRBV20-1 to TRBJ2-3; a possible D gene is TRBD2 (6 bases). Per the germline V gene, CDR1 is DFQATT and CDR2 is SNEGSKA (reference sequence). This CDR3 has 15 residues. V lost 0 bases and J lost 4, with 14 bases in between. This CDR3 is CSAREGSGSSDTQYF. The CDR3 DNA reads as TGCAGTGCTAGAGAAGGTAGCGGTTCTTCAGATACGCAGTATTTT.

The CDR3 spells CASRDWTYNEQFF. In DNA form, the CDR3 reads TGTGCCAGCAGGGACTGGACCTACAATGAGCAGTTCTTC. This chain uses TRBV12-3 or TRBV12-4 with TRBJ2-1, with a tentative D call TRBD2 (5 bases). This CDR3 has 13 residues. V was cut by 6 bases and J by 2 bases, with 8 bases left in between.

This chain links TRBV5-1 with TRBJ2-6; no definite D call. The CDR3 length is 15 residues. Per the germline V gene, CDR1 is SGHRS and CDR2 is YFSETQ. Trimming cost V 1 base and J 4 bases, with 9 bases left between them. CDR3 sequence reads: CASSLSRTGANVLTF. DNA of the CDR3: TGCGCCAGCAGCTTGAGCCGAACGGGGGCCAACGTCCTGACTTTC.

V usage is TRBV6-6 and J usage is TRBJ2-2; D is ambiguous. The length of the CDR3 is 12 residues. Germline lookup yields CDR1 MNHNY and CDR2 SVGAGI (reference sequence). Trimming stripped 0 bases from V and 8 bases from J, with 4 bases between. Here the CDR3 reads CASSYSEGELFF. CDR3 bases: TGTGCCAGCAGTTACTCCGAAGGGGAGCTGTTTTTT.

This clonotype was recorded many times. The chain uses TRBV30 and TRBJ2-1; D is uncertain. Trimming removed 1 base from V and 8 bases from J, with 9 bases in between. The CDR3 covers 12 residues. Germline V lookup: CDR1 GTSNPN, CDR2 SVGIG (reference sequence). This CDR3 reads CAWSEPNYEQFF. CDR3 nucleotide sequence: TGTGCCTGGAGTGAGCCAAACTATGAGCAGTTCTTC.

In DNA form, the CDR3 reads TGTGCCAGCTCATCACAGGGACCTGGGGCCAACGTCCTGACTTTC. This codes for CASSSQGPGANVLTF. The rearrangement uses TRBV18 and TRBJ2-6; tentative D call: TRBD1 (6 bases). Trimming removed 5 bases at V and 2 bases at J, with 10 bases between. The CDR3 is made up of 15 amino acids. CDR1 KGHSH and CDR2 LQKENI come from the germline V gene.

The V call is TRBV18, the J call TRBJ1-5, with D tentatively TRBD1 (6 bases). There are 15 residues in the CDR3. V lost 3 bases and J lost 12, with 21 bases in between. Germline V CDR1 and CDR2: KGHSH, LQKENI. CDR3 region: CASSPYEQGSRNQHF. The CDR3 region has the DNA TGTGCCAGCTCACCTTATGAACAGGGATCAAGGAACCAGCATTTT. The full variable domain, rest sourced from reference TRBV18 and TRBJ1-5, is NAGVMQNPRHLVRRRGQEARLRCSPMKGHSHVYWYRQLPEEGLKFMVYLQKENIIDESGMPKERFSAEFPKEGPSILRIQQVVRGDSAAYFCASSPYEQGSRNQHFGDGTRLSIL.